This T cell receptor (beta chain) was sequenced in a study of T cells in localized non-small cell lung cancer. Study-wide findings and caveats: Uninvolved adjacent lung, not tumor, had the highest T cell clonality. Those with higher blood T cell density had longer overall survival.

TCRdb keeps only in-frame clones here, not all; method: immunoSEQ multiplex PCR. The sample has approximately 20,000 clones; roughly 84% are singletons. On this clone itself: Its antigen remains unknown.

Sample: peripheral blood, taken before any cancer treatment. This sequence originates from a man between 40 and 75 years old with stage I lung adenocarcinoma.

CDR3 nucleotides: TGTGCCAGCAGCCTACAAGGACTAGCGGAAGAGACCCAGTACTTC. Translated, it gives CASSLQGLAEETQYF. The chain links TRBV9 to TRBJ2-5, with 10 bases that match TRBD2. The CDR3 covers 15 residues. Per germline, CDR1 SGDLS and CDR2 YYNGEE. V lost 4 bases to trimming and J lost 3 bases; unmatched junction nucleotides: 6.